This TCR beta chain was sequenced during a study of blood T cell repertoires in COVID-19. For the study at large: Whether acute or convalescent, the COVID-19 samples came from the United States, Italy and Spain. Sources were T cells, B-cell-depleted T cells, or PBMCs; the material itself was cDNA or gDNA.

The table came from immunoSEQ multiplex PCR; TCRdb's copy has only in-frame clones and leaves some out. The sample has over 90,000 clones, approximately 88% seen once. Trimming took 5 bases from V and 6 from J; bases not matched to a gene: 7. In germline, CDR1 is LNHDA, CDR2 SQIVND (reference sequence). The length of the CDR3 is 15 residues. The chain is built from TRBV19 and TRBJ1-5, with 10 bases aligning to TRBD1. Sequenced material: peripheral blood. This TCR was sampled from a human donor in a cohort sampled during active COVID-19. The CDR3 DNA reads TGTGCCAGTAGTCAAGGGACAGGGGTTTTTCAGCCCCAGCATTTT. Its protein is CASSQGTGVFQPQHF.